The source of this T cell receptor (beta chain) is a study of T cells after yellow fever vaccination. Background on the study: When fractions had low cell numbers, they were prepared with SMART-Seq v4 Ultra Low Input.

A few counts support this clonotype. The antigen remains unidentified. Overall study results and limits: Peak timing came faster in the weaker secondary response, day 5 versus 15.

Synthesis of TCR cDNA relied on 5'RACE template switching, which attached a universal primer site and UMIs. TCRdb called the 5' RACE reads again in MiXCR, with one record for every CDR3 protein. The sample has under 300,000 distinct CDR3 sequences, approximately 12% seen once. Germline assignment: CDR1 SGHRS and CDR2 YFSETQ. The CDR3 covers 13 residues. V was clipped by 0 bases and J by 5 bases, with 7 bases between them. The source material was CD4+ T cells sorted from PBMCs, sampled 45 days after the yellow fever booster vaccination. This chain links TRBV5-1 with TRBJ2-3; D uncertain. The receptor was isolated from a man aged 25 to 40 who received the YFV17D yellow fever vaccine. The chain's CDR3 is CASSLGKGDTQYF. CDR3 nucleotide sequence: TGCGCCAGCAGCTTGGGTAAGGGAGATACGCAGTATTTT.